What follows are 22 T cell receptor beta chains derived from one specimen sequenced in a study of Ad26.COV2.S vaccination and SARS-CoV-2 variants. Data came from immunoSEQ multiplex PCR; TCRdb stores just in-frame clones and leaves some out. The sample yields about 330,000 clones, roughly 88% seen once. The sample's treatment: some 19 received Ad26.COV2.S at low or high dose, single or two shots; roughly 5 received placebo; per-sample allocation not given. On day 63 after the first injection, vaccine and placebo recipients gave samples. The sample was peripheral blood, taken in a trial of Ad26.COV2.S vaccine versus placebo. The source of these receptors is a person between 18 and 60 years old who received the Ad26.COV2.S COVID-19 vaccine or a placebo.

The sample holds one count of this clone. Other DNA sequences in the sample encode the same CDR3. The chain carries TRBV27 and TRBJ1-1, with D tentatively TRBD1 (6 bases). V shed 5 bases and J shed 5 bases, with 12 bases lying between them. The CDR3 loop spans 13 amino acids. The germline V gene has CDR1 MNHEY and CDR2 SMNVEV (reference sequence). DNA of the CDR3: TGTGCCAGCAGTCTACAGGGAAATACTGAAGCTTTCTTT. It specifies CASSLQGNTEAFF.

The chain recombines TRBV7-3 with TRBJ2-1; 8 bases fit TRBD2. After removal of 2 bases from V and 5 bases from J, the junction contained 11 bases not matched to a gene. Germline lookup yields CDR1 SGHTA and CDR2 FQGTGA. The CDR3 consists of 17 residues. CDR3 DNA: TGTGCCAGCAGCTTAGTTGGCAGCGGGAGTTTCGACAATGAGCAGTTCTTC. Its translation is CASSLVGSGSFDNEQFF.

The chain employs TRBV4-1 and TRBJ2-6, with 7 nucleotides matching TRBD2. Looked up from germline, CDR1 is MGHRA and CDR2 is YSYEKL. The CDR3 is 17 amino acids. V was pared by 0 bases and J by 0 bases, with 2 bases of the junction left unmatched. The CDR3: CASSQDREASGANVLTF. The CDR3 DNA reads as TGCGCCAGCAGCCAAGATCGGGAGGCCTCTGGGGCCAACGTCCTGACTTTC.

The CDR3 DNA is TGTGCCAGCAGCCTCAGACAGGGGGGGAACACTGAAGCTTTCTTT. It specifies CASSLRQGGNTEAFF. This chain uses TRBV7-6 with TRBJ1-1; TRBD1 matches 9 bases. The CDR3 runs to 15 residues. With 5 bases clipped from V and 1 base from J, the junction kept 5 bases outside the gene matches. Germline-derived CDR1 and CDR2 are SGHVS and FNYEAQ.

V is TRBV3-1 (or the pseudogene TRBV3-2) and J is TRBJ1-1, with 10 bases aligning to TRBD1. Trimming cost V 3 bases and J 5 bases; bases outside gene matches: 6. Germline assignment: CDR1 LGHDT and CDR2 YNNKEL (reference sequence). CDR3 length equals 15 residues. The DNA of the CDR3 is TGTGCCAGCAGCCACCCGACAGGGGGCTGGACTGAAGCTTTCTTT. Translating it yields CASSHPTGGWTEAFF.

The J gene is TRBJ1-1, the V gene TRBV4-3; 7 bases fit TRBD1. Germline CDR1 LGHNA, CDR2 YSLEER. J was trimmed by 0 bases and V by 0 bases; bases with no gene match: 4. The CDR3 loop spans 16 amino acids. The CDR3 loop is CASSQEQGLMNTEAFF. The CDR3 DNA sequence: TGCGCCAGCAGCCAAGAACAGGGGTTAATGAACACTGAAGCTTTCTTT.

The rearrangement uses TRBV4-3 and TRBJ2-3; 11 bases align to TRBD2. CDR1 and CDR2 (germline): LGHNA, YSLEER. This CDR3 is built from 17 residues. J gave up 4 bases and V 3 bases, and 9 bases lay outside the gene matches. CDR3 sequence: CASSQSLAGGLADTQYF. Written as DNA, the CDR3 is TGCGCCAGCAGCCAGAGCCTAGCGGGAGGTCTCGCAGATACGCAGTATTTT.

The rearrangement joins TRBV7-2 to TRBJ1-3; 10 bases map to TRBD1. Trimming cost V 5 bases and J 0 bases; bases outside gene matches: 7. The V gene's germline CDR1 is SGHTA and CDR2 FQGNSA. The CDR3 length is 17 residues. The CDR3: CASSQRQGASSGNTIYF. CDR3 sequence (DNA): TGTGCCAGCAGCCAGCGACAGGGGGCATCCTCTGGAAACACCATATATTTT. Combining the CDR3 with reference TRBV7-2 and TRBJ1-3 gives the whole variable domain GAGVSQSPSNKVTEKGKDVELRCDPISGHTALYWYRQSLGQGLEFLIYFQGNSAPDKSGLPSDRFSAERTGGSVSTLTIQRTQQEDSAVYLCASSQRQGASSGNTIYFGEGSWLTVV.

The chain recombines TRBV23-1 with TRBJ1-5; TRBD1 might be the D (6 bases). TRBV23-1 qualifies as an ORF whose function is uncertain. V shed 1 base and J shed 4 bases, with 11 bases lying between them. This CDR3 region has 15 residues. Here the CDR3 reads CASSQYRESNQPQHF. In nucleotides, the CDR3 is TGCGCCAGCAGTCAATACAGGGAATCGAATCAGCCCCAGCATTTT.

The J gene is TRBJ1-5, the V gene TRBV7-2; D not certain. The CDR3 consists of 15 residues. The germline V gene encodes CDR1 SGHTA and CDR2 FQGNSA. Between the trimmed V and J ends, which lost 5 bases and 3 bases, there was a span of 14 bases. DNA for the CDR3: TGTGCCAGCAGCGCTTCCGCCCAGTACAATCAGCCCCAGCATTTT. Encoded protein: CASSASAQYNQPQHF.

CDR3 nucleotide sequence: TGTGCCAGCAGCTCGATGAGGGGGCCTAGGAACACTGAAGCTTTCTTT. It specifies CASSSMRGPRNTEAFF. The gene calls are TRBV11-3 and TRBJ1-1; 7 bases agree with TRBD1. CDR1 and CDR2 from the germline V gene are SGHNT and YENEEA. The CDR3 has 16 amino acids. V trimming: 4 bases; J trimming: 1 base; junction bases outside the gene matches: 9.

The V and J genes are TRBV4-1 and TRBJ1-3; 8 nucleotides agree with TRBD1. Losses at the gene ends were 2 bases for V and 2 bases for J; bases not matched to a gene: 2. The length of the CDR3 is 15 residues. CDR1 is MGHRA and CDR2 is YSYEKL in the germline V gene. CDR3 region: CASSQPGGAGNTIYF. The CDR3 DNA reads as TGCGCCAGCAGCCAACCAGGGGGCGCTGGAAACACCATATATTTT.

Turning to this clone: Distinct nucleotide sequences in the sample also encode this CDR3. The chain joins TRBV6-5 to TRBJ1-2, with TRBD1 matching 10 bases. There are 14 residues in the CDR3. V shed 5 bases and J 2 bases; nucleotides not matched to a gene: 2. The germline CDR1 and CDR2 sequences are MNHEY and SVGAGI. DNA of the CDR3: TGTGCCAGCAGTCCGGGACAGGGGAACTATGGCTACACCTTC. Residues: CASSPGQGNYGYTF.

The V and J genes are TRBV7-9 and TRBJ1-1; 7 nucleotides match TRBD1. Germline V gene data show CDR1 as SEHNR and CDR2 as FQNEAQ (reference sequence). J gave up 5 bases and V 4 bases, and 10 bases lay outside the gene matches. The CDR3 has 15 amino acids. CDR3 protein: CASSSRDSVYTEAFF. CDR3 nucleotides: TGTGCCAGCAGCTCCCGGGACAGCGTATATACTGAAGCTTTCTTT. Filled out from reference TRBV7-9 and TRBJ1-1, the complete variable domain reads DTGVSQNPRHKITKRGQNVTFRCDPISEHNRLYWYRQTLGQGPEFLTYFQNEAQLEKSRLLSDRFSAERPKGSFSTLEIQRTEQGDSAMYLCASSSRDSVYTEAFFGQGTRLTVV.

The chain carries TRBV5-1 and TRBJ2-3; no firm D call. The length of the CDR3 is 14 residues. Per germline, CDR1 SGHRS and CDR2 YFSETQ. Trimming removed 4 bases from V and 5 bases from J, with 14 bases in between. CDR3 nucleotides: TGCGCCAGCAGCCCGACTGAGGAGCAAGATACGCAGTATTTT. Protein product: CASSPTEEQDTQYF.

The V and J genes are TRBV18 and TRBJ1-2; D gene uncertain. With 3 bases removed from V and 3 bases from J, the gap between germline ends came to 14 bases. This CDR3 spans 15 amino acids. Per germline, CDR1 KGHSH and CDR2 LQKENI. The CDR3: CASSPLGGEDYGYTF. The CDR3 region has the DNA TGTGCCAGCTCACCGTTGGGTGGGGAAGACTATGGCTACACCTTC.

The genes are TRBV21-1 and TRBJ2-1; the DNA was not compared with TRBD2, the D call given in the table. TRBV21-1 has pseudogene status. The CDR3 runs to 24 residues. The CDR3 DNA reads TGTGCCAGCTCCCGTGGAGGCGGCGGCGTGGGGGAGTTAGGGCGCGGGGACTCCTACAATGAGCAGTTCTTC. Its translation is CASSRGGGGVGELGRGDSYNEQFF.

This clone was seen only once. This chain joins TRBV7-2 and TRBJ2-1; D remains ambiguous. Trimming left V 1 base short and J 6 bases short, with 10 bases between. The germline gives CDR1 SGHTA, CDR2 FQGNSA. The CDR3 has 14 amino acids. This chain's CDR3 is CASSLGSRGNEQFF. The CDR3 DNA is TGTGCCAGCAGCTTAGGAAGTCGCGGCAATGAGCAGTTCTTC. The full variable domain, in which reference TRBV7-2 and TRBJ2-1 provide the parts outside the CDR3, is GAGVSQSPSNKVTEKGKDVELRCDPISGHTALYWYRQSLGQGLEFLIYFQGNSAPDKSGLPSDRFSAERTGGSVSTLTIQRTQQEDSAVYLCASSLGSRGNEQFFGPGTRLTVL.

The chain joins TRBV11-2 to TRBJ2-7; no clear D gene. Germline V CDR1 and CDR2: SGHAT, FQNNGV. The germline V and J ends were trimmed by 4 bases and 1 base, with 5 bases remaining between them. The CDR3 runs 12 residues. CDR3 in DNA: TGTGCCAGCAGCTCGAATTCCTACGAGCAGTACTTC. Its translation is CASSSNSYEQYF.

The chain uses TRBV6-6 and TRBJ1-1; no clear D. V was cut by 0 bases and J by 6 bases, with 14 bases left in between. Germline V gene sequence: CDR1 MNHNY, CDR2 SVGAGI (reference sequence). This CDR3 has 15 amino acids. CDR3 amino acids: CASSYSEGVGAEAFF. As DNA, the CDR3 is TGTGCCAGCAGTTACTCTGAGGGCGTGGGCGCTGAAGCTTTCTTT.

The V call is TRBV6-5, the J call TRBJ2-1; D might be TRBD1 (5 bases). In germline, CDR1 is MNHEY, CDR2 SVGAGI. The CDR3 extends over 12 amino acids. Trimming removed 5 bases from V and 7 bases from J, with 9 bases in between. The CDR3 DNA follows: TGTGCCAGCAGTCAGGGTTTGAATGAGCAGTTCTTC. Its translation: CASSQGLNEQFF.

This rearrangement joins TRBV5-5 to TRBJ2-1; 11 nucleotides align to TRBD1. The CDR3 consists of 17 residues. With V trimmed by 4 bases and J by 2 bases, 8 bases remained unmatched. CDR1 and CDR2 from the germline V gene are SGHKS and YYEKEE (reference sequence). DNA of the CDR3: TGTGCCAGCAGCCCGGGACAGGGGGTTATCACCTACAATGAGCAGTTCTTC. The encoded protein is CASSPGQGVITYNEQFF.